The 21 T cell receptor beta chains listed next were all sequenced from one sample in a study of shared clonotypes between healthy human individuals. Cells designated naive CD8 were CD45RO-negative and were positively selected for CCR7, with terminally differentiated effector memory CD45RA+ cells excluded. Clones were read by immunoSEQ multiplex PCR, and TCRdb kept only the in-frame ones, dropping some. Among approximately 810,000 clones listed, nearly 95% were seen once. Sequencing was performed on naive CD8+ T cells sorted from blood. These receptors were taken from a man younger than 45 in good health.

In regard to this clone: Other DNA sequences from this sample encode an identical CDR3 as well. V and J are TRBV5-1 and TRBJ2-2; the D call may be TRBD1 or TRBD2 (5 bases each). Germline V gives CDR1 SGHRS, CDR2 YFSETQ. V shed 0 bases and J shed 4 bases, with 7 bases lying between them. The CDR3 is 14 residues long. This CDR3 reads CASSLDGGTGELFF. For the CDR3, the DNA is TGCGCCAGCAGCTTGGATGGGGGCACCGGGGAGCTGTTTTTT.

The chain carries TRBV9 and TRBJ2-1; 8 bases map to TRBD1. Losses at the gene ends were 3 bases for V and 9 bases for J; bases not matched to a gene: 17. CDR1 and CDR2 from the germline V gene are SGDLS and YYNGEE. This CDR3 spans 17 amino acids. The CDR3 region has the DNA TGTGCCAGCAGCGCCGGAGGACAGGGCCGTTCATGGGGTGAGCAGTTCTTC. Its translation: CASSAGGQGRSWGEQFF. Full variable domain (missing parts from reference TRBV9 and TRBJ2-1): DSGVTQTPKHLITATGQRVTLRCSPRSGDLSVYWYQQSLDQGLQFLIQYYNGEERAKGNILERFSAQQFPDLHSELNLSSLELGDSALYFCASSAGGQGRSWGEQFFGPGTRLTVL.

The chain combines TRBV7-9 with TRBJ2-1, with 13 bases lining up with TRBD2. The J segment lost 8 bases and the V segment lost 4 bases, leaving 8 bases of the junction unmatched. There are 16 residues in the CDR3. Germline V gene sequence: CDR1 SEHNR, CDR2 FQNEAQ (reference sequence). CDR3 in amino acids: CASSSRTSGSFYEQFF. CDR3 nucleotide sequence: TGTGCCAGCAGCTCCCGGACTAGCGGGAGTTTCTATGAGCAGTTCTTC.

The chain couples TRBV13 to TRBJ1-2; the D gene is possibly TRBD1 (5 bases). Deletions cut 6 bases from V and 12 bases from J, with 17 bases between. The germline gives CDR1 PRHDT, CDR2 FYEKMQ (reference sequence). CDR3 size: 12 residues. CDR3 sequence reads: CASSDLAPGHTF. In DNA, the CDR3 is TGTGCCAGCAGTGACTTGGCGCCGGGGCACACCTTC. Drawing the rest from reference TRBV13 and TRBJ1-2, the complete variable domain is AAGVIQSPRHLIKEKRETATLKCYPIPRHDTVYWYQQGPGQDPQFLISFYEKMQSDKGSIPDRFSAQQFSDYHSELNMSSLELGDSALYFCASSDLAPGHTFGSGTRLTVV.

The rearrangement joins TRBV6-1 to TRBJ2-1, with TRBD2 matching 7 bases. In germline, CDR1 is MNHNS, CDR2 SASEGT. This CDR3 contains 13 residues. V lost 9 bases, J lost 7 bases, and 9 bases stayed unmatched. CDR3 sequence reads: CASGLESSNEQFF. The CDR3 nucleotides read TGTGCCAGTGGACTAGAATCGTCGAATGAGCAGTTCTTC.

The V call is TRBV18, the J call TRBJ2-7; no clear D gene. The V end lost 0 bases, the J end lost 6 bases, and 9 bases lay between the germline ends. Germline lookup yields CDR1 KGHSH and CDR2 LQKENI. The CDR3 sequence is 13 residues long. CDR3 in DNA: TGTGCCAGCTCACCACCGGTTTTGGTCGAGCAGTACTTC. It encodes CASSPPVLVEQYF.

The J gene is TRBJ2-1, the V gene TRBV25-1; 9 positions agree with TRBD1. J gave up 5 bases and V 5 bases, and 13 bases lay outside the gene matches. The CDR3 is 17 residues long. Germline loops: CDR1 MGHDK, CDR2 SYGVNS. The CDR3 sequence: CASSNQTGGGSDNEQFF. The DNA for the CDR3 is TGTGCCAGCAGTAATCAAACAGGGGGCGGATCCGACAATGAGCAGTTCTTC.

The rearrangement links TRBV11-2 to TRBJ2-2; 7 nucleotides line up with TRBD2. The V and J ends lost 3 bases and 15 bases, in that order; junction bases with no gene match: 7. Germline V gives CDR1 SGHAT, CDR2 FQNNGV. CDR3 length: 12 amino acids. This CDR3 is CASSFGIGRVFF. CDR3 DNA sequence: TGTGCCAGCAGCTTTGGGATAGGGAGGGTGTTTTTT.

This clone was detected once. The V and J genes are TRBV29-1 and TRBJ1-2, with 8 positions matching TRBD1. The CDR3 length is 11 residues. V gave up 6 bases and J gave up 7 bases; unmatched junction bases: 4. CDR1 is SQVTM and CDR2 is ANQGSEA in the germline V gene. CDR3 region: CSVGQGTGYTF. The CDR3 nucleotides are TGCAGCGTAGGACAGGGTACTGGCTACACCTTC.

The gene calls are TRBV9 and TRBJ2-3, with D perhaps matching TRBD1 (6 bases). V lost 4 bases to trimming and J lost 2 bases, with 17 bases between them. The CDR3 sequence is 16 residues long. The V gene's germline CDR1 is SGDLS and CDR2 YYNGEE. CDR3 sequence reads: CASSKTTGIDTDTQYF. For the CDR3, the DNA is TGTGCCAGCAGCAAAACGACAGGTATAGACACAGATACGCAGTATTTT.

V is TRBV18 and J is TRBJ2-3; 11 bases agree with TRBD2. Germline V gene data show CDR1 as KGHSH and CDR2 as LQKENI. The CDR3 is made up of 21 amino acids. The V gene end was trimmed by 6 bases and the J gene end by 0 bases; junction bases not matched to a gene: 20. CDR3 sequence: CASSPRELAGAGSRSTDTQYF. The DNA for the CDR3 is TGTGCCAGCTCGCCAAGGGAACTAGCGGGAGCGGGATCACGAAGCACAGATACGCAGTATTTT.

For the CDR3, the DNA is TGTGCCACCAGCCAAAAGGGGTTTGGTGAAGCTTTCTTT. Residues: CATSQKGFGEAFF. This chain uses TRBV15 with TRBJ1-1, with a possible D match to TRBD1 (5 bases). V lost 5 bases and J lost 7, with 14 bases in between. CDR3 length: 13 amino acids. Germline V gives CDR1 LNHNV, CDR2 YYDKDF (reference sequence).

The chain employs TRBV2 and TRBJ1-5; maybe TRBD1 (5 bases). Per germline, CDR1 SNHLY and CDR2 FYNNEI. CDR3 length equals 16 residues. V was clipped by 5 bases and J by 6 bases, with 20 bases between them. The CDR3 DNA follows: TGTGCCAGCAGTCCCCCATTAGAAGGGGCTGCTCAGCCCCAGCATTTT. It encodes CASSPPLEGAAQPQHF.

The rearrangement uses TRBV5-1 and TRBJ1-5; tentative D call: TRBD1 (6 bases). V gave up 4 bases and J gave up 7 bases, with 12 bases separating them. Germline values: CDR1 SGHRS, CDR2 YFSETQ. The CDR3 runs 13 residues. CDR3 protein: CASSMDSGQPQHF. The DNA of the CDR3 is TGCGCCAGCAGCATGGACAGCGGCCAGCCCCAGCATTTT.

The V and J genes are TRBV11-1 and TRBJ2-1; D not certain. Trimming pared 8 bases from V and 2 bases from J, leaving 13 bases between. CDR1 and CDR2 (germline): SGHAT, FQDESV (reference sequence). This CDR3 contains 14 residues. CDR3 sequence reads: CASESIPTYNEQFF. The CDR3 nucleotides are TGTGCCAGCGAGAGCATTCCTACCTACAATGAGCAGTTCTTC.

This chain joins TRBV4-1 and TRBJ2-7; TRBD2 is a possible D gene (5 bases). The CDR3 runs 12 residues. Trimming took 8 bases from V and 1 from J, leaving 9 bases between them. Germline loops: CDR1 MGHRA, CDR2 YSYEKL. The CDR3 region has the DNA TGCGCCAGCGGGCCGGGGTCCTACGAGCAGTACTTC. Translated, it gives CASGPGSYEQYF.

The CDR3, as DNA: TGTGCCAGCAGCCGAGATCCCAGGGGCACAGATACGCAGTATTTT. Its protein product is CASSRDPRGTDTQYF. The chain has TRBV11-2 and TRBJ2-3; D possibly corresponds to TRBD1 (5 bases). CDR3 size: 15 residues. Per germline, CDR1 SGHAT and CDR2 FQNNGV. V lost 5 bases, J lost 1 base, and 13 bases lay in between.

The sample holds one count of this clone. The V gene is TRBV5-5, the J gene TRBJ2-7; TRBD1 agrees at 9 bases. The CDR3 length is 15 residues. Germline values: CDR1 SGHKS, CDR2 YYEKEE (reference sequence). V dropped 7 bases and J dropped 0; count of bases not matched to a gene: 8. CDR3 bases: TGTGCCAGCGAAGATCGGGACAGGGCCTCCTACGAGCAGTACTTC. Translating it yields CASEDRDRASYEQYF. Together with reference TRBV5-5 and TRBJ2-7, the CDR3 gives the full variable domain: DAGVTQSPTHLIKTRGQQVTLRCSPISGHKSVSWYQQVLGQGPQFIFQYYEKEERGRGNFPDRFSARQFPNYSSELNVNALLLGDSALYLCASEDRDRASYEQYFGPGTRLTVT.

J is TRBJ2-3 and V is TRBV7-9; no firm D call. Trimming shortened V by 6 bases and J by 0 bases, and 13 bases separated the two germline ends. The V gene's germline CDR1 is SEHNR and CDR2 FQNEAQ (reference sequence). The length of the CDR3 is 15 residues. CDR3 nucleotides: TGTGCCAGCAGAATTTCCGGCCCTAGCACAGATACGCAGTATTTT. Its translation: CASRISGPSTDTQYF.

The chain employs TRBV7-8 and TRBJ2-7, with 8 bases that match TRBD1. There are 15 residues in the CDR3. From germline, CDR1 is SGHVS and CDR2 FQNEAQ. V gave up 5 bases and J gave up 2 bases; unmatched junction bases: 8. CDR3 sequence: CASSLTGTGAYEQYF. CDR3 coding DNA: TGTGCCAGCAGCCTGACCGGGACAGGAGCCTACGAGCAGTACTTC.

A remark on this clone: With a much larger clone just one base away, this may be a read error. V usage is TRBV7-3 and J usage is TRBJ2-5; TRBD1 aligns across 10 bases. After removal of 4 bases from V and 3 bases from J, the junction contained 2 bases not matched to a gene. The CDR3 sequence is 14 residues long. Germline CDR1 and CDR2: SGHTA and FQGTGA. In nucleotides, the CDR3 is TGTGCCAGCAGCTCCGGACAGGGGGAAGAGACCCAGTACTTC. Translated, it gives CASSSGQGEETQYF.